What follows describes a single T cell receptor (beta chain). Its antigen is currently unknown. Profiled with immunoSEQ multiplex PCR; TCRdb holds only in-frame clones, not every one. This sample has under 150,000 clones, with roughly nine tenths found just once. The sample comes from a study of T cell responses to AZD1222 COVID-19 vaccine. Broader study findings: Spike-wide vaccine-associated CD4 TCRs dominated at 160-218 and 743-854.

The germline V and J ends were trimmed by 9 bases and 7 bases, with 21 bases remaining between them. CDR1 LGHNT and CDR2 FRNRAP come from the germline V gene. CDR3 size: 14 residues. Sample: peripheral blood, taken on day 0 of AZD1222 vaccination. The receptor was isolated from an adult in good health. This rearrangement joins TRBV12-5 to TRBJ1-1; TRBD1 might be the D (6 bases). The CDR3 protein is CARSLQGRGNEAFF. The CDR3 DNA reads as TGTGCTAGATCCCTACAGGGCCGGGGGAATGAAGCTTTCTTT.